This T cell receptor (beta chain) was recovered during a study of blood T cell repertoires in COVID-19 (TCRdb year 2020). In the study overall: The collaborator samples originated in the United States, Italy and Spain and spanned the acute and convalescent phases of COVID-19. Where available, HLA class I and class II types were obtained from metadata supplied by the sample provider rather than from assay-based typing. The material from the prospective study consisted of cDNA or gDNA derived from T cells, B-cell-depleted T cells, or PBMCs. The samples were drawn from two sources: the first 160 participants of the ongoing ImmuneRACE study, and 950 to 1,500 subjects contributed by 6 global collaborators. Deeply sampled blood TCRbeta repertoires from subjects exposed to, actively infected with, or recovered from COVID-19 were included in the dataset. Sample metadata almost always included a de-identified subject ID, COVID-19 status, age in years and sex. The repertoires were released in a freely available public database meant as a resource for research on the immune response to SARS-CoV-2. Beyond this particular receptor, the publication reports: How much clinical and demographic metadata was included differed by source and by participant, and the metadata was provided uncurated.

Concerning this clone itself: Its antigen is unknown. Base qualities are not at hand, and no much larger clone is one base apart.

Inclusive of the bounding cysteine and phenylalanine, the CDR3 is 13 residues long. Only CDR3 DNA remains: 39 bases, in frame from the first base. The germline V gene specifies SGHRS as CDR1 and YFSETQ as CDR2. V is pruned by 0 bases and J by 6 bases, leaving 0 bases of the junction without a gene match. The immunoSEQ Assay, a bias-controlled multiplex PCR, was used to amplify TCRbeta CDR3 regions from genomic DNA. Processing in the source paper ran as follows. The number of nucleated cells in each sample was estimated from the amplification of reference gene primers within the assay. To quantify the absolute abundance of each unique TCRbeta CDR3 rearrangement, sequence reads were collapsed and filtered. Productive Simpson clonality was computed per sample as the square root of Simpson's diversity index over productive rearrangements. The table was pulled from immuneACCESS by TCRdb, which kept in-frame rearrangements only. Such tables lose some clones; where checked, under half of the loss comes from unresolved V genes, and the rest has no known cause. V and J calls and clone size are copied from that table; D and trimming were computed from the DNA. Within this sample are some 270,000 clones, with 75% to 90% of them counted one time only. The ten biggest clones cover 4% to 4.5% of the sample.

In the prospective study, participants were about 18 to 95 years old, resided in fewer than 25 geographic areas of the United States, and were enrolled through a virtual design. Cohort assignment in the prospective study relied on participant-reported clinical history from a screening survey and a study questionnaire. Recovered participants in ImmuneRACE Cohort 3 were defined by two consecutive negative NP/OP PCR tests, clearance by a healthcare professional, or resolution of symptoms. In the prospective study, mobile phlebotomists collected whole blood, serum and a nasopharyngeal or oropharyngeal swab from each participant. Participants in the prospective study had the option to provide additional blood draws and questionnaires over a 2-month period. Prospective study blood samples were shipped either frozen or at room temperature before DNA extraction.

The sample comprised PBMCs or T cells enriched from blood (not recorded which). This receptor was identified in a woman in her 30s who had recovered from COVID-19. Recombination connected TRBV5-1 to TRBJ1-2, with 9 bases in between that match TRBD1. CDR3 sequence: CASSLGQGDGYTF. The nucleotides read TGCGCCAGCAGCTTGGGACAGGGGGATGGCTACACCTTC.